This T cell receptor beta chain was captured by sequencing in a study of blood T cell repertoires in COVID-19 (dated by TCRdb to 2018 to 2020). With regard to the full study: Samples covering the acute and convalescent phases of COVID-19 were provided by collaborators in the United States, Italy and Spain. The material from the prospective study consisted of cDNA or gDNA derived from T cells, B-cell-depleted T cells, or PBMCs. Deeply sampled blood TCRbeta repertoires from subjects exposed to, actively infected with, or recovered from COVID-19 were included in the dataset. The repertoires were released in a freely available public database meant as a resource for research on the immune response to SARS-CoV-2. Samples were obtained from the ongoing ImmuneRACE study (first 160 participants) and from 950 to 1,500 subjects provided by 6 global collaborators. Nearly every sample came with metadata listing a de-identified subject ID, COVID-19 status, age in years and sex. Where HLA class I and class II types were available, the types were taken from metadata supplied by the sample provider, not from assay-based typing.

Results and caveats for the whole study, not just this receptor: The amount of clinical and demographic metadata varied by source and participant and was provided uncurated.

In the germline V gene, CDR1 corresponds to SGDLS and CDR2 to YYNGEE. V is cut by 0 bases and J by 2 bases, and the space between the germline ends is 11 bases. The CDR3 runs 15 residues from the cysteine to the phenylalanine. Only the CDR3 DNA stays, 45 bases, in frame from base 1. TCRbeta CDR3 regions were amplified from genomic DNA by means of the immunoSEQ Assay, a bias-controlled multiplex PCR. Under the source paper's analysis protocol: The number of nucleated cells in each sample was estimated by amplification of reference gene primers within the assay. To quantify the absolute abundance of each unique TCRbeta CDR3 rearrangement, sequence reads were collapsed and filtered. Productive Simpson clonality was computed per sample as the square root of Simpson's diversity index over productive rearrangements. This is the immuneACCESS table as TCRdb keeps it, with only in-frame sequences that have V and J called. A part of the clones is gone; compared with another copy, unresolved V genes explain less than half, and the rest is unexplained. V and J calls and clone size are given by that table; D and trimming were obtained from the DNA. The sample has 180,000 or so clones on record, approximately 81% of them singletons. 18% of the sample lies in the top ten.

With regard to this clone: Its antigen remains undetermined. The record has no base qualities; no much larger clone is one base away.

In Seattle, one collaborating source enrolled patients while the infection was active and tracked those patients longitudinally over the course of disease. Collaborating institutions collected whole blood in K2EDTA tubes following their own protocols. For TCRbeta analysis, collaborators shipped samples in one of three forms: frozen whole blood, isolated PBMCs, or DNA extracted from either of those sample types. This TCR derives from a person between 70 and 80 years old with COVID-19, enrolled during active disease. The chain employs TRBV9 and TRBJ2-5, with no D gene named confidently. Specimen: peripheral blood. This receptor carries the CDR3 CASSVGAASQETQYF. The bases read TGTGCCAGCAGCGTAGGGGCCGCCTCACAAGAGACCCAGTACTTC. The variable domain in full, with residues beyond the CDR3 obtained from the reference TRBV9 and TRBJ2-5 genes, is DSGVTQTPKHLITATGQRVTLRCSPRSGDLSVYWYQQSLDQGLQFLIQYYNGEERAKGNILERFSAQQFPDLHSELNLSSLELGDSALYFCASSVGAASQETQYFGPGTRLLVL.